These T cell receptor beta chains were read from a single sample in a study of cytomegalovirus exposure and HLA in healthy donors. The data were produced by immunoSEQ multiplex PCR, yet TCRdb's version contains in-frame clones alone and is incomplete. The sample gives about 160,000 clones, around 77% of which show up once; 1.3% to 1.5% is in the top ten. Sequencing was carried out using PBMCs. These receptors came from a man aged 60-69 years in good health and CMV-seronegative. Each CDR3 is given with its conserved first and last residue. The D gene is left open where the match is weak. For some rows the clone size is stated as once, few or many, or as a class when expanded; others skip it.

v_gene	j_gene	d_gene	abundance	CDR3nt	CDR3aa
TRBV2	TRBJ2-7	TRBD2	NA	TGTGCCAGCACTTTACTAGCGGCCACCTACGAGCAGTACTTC	CASTLLAATYEQYF
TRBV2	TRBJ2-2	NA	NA	TGTGCCAGCAGTTTCAGATACACCGGGGAGCTGTTTTTT	CASSFRYTGELFF
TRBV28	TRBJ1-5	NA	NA	TGTGCCAGCAGTTGGGCAGGGTCCAATCAGCCCCAGCATTTT	CASSWAGSNQPQHF
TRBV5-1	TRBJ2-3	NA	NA	TGCGCCAGCAGCTCAGGAAGGGGGAGCACAGGTACGCAGTATTTT	CASSSGRGSTGTQYF
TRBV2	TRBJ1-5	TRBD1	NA	TGTGCCAGCAGAGTAGGGACAGACGGGCAGCCCCAGCATTTT	CASRVGTDGQPQHF
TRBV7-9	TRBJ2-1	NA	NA	TGTGCCAGCAGCTTAGCGACCCCGGCCAGGTCGCAGTTCTTC	CASSLATPARSQFF
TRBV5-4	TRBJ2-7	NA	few	TGTGCCAGCAGCTACCCGGGGTACGAGCAGTACTTC	CASSYPGYEQYF
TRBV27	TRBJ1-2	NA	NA	TGTGCCAGCAGTTTTGGACCTCGGGGTGGCTACACCTTC	CASSFGPRGGYTF
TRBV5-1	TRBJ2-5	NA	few	TGCGCCAGCAGCCCGAGACAGGATCGGGAGACCCAGTACTTC	CASSPRQDRETQYF
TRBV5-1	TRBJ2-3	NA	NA	TGCGCCAGCAGCAGGGAGGGGGACCCTAGCACAGATACGCAGTATTTT	CASSREGDPSTDTQYF
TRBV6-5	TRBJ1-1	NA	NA	TGTGCCAGCAGTTACGCAGGGAACACTGAAGCTTTCTTT	CASSYAGNTEAFF
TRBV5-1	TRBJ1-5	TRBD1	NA	TGCGCCAGCAGCCCCTGGACAGGGGGTGATCAGCCCCAGCATTTT	CASSPWTGGDQPQHF
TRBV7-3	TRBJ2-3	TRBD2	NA	TGTGCCAGCAGCTTAAATCCTGGACTAGCGGGGGGAGATAGCACAGATACGCAGTATTTT	CASSLNPGLAGGDSTDTQYF
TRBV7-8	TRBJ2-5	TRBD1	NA	TGTGCCAGCAGCTCAGGGACAGGGGGAGAGACCCAGTACTTC	CASSSGTGGETQYF
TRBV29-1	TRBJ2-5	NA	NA	TGCAGTCTAGGGGGTGAGGAGACCCAGTACTTC	CSLGGEETQYF
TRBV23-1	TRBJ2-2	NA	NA	TGCGCCAGCAGTCAATATGAAACTGTAGTCACCGGGGAGCTGTTTTTT	CASSQYETVVTGELFF
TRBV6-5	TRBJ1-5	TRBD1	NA	TGTGCCAGCAGTGGACCGGGACAGGGGACCCAGCCCCAGCATTTT	CASSGPGQGTQPQHF
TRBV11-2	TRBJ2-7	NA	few	TGTGCCAGCAGCTTATCGGCAGGGTCACGGCAGGAGCAGTACTTC	CASSLSAGSRQEQYF
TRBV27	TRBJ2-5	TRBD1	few	TGTGCCAGCAGTCTACGGGACAGGGTGCAAGAGACCCAGTACTTC	CASSLRDRVQETQYF
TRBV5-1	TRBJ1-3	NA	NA	TGCGCCAGCAGCTTGGCACAGAATGGAAACACCATATATTTT	CASSLAQNGNTIYF
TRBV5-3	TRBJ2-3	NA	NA	TGTGCCAGAAGCTATCAGACAGGCAGGGACCCGCAGTATTTT	CARSYQTGRDPQYF
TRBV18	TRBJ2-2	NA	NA	TGTGCCAGCTCACCACGTGGGCGGGAAAGAAGCACCGGGGAGCTGTTTTTT	CASSPRGRERSTGELFF
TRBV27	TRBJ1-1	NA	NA	TGTGCCAGCAGTTTTAGGGGCACCGAAGCTTTCTTT	CASSFRGTEAFF
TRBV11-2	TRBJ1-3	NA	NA	TGTGCCAGCGGCATCCAAAACACCATATATTTT	CASGIQNTIYF